This T cell receptor beta chain emerged from a study of beta chain features in type 1 diabetes. Whole-study findings and limits: There were fewer insertions and more deletions at the VDJ junctions of type 1 diabetes patients.

This CDR3 has 15 amino acids. V was cut by 1 base and J by 4 bases, with 11 bases left in between. Germline-derived CDR1 and CDR2 are SNHLY and FYNNEI. TCRB transcripts that were expressed got sequenced, as all of the isolated RNA had been reverse transcribed. Libraries were prepared by immunoSEQ multiplex PCR; TCRdb keeps only in-frame clonotypes and omits some of them. The table shows over 700,000 clones, with roughly 16% occurring only once. In regard to this clone: The antigen is not known.

The sequence was collected from a woman in her late teens or twenties in good health. The genes are TRBV2 and TRBJ1-5, with D possibly matching TRBD1 (5 bases). The source material was naive CD4+ T cells from blood. CDR3 DNA sequence: TGTGCCAGCAGTGAAGGCAGGGTTGGAAATCAGCCCCAGCATTTT. This translates into CASSEGRVGNQPQHF.